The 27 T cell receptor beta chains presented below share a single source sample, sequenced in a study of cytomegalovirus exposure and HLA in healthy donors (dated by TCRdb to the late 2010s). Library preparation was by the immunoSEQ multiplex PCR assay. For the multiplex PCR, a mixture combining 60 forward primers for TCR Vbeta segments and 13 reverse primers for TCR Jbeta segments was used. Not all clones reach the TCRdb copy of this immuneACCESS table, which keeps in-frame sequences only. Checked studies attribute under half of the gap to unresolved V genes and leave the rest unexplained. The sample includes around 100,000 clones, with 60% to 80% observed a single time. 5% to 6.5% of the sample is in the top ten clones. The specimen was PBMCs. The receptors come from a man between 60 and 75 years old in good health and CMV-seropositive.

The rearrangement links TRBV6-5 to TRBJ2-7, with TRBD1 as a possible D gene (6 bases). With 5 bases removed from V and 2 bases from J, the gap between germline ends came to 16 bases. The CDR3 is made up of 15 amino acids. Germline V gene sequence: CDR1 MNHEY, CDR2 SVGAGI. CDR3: CASSLTGRPPYEQYF. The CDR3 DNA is TGTGCCAGCAGTCTCACAGGGAGACCGCCCTACGAGCAGTACTTC.

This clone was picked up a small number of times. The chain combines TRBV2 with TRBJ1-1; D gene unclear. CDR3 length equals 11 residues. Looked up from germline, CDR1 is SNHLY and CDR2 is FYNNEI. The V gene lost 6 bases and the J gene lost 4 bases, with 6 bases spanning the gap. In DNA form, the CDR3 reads TGTGCCAGCAGCCGGGGCACTGAAGCTTTCTTT. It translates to CASSRGTEAFF.

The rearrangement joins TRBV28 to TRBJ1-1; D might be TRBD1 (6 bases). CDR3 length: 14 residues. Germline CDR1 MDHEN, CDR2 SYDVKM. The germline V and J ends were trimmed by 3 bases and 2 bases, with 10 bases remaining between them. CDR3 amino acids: CASSFGQINTEAFF. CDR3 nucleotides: TGTGCCAGCAGTTTCGGACAGATTAACACTGAAGCTTTCTTT.

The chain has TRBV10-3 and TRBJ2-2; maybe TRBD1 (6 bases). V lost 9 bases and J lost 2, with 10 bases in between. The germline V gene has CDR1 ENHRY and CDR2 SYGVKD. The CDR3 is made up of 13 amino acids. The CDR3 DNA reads TGTGCCATACAACAGGGAAACACCGGGGAGCTGTTTTTT. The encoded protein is CAIQQGNTGELFF.

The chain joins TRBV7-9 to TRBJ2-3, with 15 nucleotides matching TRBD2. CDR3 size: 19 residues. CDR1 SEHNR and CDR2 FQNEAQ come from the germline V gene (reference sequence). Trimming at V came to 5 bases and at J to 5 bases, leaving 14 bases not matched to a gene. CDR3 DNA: TGTGCCAGCAGCCCCCTTCTCGGGACTAGCGGGGGGTCTAGAGATACGCAGTATTTT. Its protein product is CASSPLLGTSGGSRDTQYF.

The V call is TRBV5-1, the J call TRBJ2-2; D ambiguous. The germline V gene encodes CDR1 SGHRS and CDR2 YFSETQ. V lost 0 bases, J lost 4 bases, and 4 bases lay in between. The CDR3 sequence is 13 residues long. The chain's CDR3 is CASSLDGTGELFF. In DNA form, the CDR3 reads TGCGCCAGCAGCTTGGACGGCACCGGGGAGCTGTTTTTT.

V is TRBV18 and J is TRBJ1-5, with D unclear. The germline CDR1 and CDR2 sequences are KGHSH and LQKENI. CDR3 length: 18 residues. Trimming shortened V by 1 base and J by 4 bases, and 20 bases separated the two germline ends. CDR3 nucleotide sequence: TGTGCCAGCTCACCACTGGAACCGGGCCTCGGGAAAAATCAGCCCCAGCATTTT. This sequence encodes CASSPLEPGLGKNQPQHF.

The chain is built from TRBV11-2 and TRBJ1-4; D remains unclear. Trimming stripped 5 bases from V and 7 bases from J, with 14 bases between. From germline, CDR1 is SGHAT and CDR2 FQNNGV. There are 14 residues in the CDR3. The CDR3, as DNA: TGTGCCAGCAGCCCCGCCAGACTGGGTGAAAAACTGTTTTTT. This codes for CASSPARLGEKLFF.

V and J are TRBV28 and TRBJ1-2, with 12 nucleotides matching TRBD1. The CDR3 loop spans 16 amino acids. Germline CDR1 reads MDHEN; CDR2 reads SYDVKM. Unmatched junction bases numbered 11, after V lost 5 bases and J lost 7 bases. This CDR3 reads CASSQPPGQGARGYTF. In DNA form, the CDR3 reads TGTGCCAGCAGTCAGCCTCCGGGACAGGGGGCGCGTGGCTACACCTTC.

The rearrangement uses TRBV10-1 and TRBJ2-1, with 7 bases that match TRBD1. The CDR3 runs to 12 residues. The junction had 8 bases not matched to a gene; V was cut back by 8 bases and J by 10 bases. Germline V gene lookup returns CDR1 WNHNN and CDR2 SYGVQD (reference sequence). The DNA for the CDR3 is TGCGCCAGCGCAGGGACAGTAGGCGAGCAGTTCTTC. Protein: CASAGTVGEQFF.

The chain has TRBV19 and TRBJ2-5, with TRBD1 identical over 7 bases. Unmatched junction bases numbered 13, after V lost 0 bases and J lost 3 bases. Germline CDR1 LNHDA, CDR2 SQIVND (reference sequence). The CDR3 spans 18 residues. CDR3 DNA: TGTGCCAGTAGTATAGATGGTTTTACGGCAGGGGGAGAAGAGACCCAGTACTTC. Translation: CASSIDGFTAGGEETQYF. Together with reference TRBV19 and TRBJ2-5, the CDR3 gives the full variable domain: DGGITQSPKYLFRKEGQNVTLSCEQNLNHDAMYWYRQDPGQGLRLIYYSQIVNDFQKGDIAEGYSVSREKKESFPLTVTSAQKNPTAFYLCASSIDGFTAGGEETQYFGPGTRLLVL.

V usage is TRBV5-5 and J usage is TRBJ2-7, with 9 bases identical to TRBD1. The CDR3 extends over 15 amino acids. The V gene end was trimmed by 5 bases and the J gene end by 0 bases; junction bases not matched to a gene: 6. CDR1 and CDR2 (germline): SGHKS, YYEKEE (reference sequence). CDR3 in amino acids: CASRDTGQGSYEQYF. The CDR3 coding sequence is TGTGCCAGCAGAGATACGGGACAGGGCTCCTACGAGCAGTACTTC.

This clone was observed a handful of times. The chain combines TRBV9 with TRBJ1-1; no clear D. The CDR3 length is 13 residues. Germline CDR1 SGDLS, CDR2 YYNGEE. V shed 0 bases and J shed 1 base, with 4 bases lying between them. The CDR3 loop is CASSVAENTEAFF. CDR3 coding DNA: TGTGCCAGCAGCGTAGCAGAGAACACTGAAGCTTTCTTT.

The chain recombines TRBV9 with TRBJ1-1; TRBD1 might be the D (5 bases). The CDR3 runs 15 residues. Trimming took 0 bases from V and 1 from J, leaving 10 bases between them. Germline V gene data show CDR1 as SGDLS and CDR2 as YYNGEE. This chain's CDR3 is CASSVVRGPNTEAFF. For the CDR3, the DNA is TGTGCCAGCAGCGTAGTAAGGGGCCCGAACACTGAAGCTTTCTTT.

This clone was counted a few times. CDR3 nucleotide sequence: TGTGCCAGCAGTGGACAGGGACCGAGAGAAAAACTGTTTTTT. It yields the protein CASSGQGPREKLFF. This chain links TRBV6-5 with TRBJ1-4, with 8 bases aligning to TRBD1. Germline CDR1 and CDR2: MNHEY and SVGAGI. The length of the CDR3 is 14 residues. V was pared by 5 bases and J by 8 bases, with 7 bases of the junction left unmatched.

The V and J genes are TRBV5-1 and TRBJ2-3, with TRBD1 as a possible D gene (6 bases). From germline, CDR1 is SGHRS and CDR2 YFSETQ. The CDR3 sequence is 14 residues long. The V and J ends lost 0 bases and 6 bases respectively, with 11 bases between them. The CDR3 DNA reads TGCGCCAGCAGCTTGGCCAGGGGTACGGATACGCAGTATTTT. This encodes CASSLARGTDTQYF.

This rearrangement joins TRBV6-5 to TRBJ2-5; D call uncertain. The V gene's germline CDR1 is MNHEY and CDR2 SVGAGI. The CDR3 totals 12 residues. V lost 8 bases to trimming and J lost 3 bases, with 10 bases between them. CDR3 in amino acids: CASPPRKETQYF. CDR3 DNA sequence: TGTGCCAGCCCCCCTAGAAAAGAGACCCAGTACTTC.

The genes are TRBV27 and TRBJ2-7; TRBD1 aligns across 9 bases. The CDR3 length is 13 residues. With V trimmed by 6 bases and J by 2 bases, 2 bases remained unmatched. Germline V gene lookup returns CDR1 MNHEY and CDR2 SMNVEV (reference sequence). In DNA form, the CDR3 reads TGTGCCAGCAGACGGACAGGGGCCTACGAGCAGTACTTC. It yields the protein CASRRTGAYEQYF.

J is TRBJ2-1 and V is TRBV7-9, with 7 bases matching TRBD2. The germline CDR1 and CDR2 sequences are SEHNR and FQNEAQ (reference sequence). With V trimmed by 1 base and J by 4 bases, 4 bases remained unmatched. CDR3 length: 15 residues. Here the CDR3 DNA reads TGTGCCAGCAGCTTAGGCCGGACTAGATACAATGAGCAGTTCTTC. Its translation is CASSLGRTRYNEQFF.

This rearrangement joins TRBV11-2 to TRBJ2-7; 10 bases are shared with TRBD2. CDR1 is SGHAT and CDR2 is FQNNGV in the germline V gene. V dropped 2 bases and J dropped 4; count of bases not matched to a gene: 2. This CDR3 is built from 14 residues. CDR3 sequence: CASSLQRGGYEQYF. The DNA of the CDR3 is TGTGCCAGCAGCTTACAGCGGGGGGGTTACGAGCAGTACTTC. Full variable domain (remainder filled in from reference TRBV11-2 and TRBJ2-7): EAGVAQSPRYKIIEKRQSVAFWCNPISGHATLYWYQQILGQGPKLLIQFQNNGVVDDSQLPKDRFSAERLKGVDSTLKIQPAKLEDSAVYLCASSLQRGGYEQYFGPGTRLTVT.

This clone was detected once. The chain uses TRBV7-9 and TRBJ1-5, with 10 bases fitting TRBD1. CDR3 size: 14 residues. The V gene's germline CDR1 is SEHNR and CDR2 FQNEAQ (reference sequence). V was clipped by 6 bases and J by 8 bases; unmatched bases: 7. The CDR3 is CASRSGTGAEPQHF. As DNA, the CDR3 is TGTGCCAGCAGATCCGGGACAGGGGCTGAGCCCCAGCATTTT. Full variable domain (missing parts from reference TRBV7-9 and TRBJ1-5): DTGVSQNPRHKITKRGQNVTFRCDPISEHNRLYWYRQTLGQGPEFLTYFQNEAQLEKSRLLSDRFSAERPKGSFSTLEIQRTEQGDSAMYLCASRSGTGAEPQHFGDGTRLSIL.

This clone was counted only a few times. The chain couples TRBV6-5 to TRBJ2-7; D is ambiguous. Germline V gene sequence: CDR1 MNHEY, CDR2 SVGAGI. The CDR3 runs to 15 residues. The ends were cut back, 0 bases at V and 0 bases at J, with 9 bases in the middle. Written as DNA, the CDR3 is TGTGCCAGCAGTTACTCGGCGGCGATCTCCTACGAGCAGTACTTC. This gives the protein CASSYSAAISYEQYF.

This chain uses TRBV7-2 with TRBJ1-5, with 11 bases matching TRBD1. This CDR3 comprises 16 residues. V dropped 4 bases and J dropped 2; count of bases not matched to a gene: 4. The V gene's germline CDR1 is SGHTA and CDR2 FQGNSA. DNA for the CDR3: TGTGCCAGCAGCTCCGGACAGGGGGCTGGCAATCAGCCCCAGCATTTT. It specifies CASSSGQGAGNQPQHF.

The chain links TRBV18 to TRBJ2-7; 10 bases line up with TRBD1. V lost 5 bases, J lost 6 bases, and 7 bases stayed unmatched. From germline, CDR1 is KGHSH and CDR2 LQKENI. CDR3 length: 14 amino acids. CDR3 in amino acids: CASSIGQGEAEQYF. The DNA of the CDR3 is TGTGCCAGCTCAATAGGACAGGGGGAAGCCGAGCAGTACTTC.

CDR3 DNA: TGTGCCAGCAGTTCCGGGGTAGCGGGGGGGTACAATGAGCAGTTCTTC. Amino acids: CASSSGVAGGYNEQFF. V gene TRBV27 combines with J gene TRBJ2-1; 11 bases match TRBD2. The V gene's germline CDR1 is MNHEY and CDR2 SMNVEV (reference sequence). V was pared by 4 bases and J by 4 bases, with 6 bases of the junction left unmatched. This CDR3 is 16 amino acids long.

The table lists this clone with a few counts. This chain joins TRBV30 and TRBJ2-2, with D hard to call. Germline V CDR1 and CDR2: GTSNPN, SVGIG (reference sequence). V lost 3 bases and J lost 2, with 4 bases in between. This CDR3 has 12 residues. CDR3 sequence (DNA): TGTGCCTGGAGATATAACACCGGGGAGCTGTTTTTT. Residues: CAWRYNTGELFF.

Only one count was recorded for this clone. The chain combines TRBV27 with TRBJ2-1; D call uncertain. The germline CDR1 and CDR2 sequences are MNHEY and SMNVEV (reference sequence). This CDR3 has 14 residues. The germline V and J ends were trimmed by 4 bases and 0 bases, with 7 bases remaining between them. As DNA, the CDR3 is TGTGCCAGCAGTTGGTTAGCCTCCTACAATGAGCAGTTCTTC. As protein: CASSWLASYNEQFF.